The 9 T cell receptor beta chains listed next were all sequenced from one sample in a study of cytomegalovirus exposure and HLA in healthy donors. Vbeta (60) and Jbeta (13) primers were used in the PCR. Clones were read by immunoSEQ multiplex PCR, and TCRdb kept only the in-frame ones, dropping some. Of approximately 170,000 clones in the sample, approximately 70% are singletons; the top ten hold less than 3%. The sample comprised PBMCs. The receptors here all came from a woman in her forties in good health and CMV-seropositive.

The V call is TRBV19, the J call TRBJ2-5, with a tentative D call TRBD1 (7 bases). The V end lost 5 bases, the J end lost 3 bases, and 13 bases lay between the germline ends. The CDR3 has 14 amino acids. The V gene's germline CDR1 is LNHDA and CDR2 SQIVND (reference sequence). CDR3 nucleotides: TGTGCCAGTAGTTCCCCAGGGGGGAAAGAGACCCAGTACTTC. As protein: CASSSPGGKETQYF.

CDR3 loop: CASSGRQGSSYEQYF. The CDR3 DNA reads as TGTGCCAGTAGTGGACGACAGGGGAGCTCCTACGAGCAGTACTTC. J is TRBJ2-7 and V is TRBV19; 8 positions match TRBD1. This CDR3 has 15 amino acids. Unmatched junction bases numbered 6, after V lost 5 bases and J lost 0 bases. From germline, CDR1 is LNHDA and CDR2 SQIVND (reference sequence).

The gene calls are TRBV7-9 and TRBJ2-5; TRBD2 matches at 11 bases. The CDR3 has 16 residues. Germline lookup yields CDR1 SEHNR and CDR2 FQNEAQ (reference sequence). Trimming cost V 2 bases and J 4 bases; bases outside gene matches: 6. CDR3 amino acids: CASSLNSGGASETQYF. The CDR3 DNA follows: TGTGCCAGCAGCTTAAATAGCGGGGGGGCCTCAGAGACCCAGTACTTC.

The chain employs TRBV6-1 and TRBJ2-6; 10 bases are a match to TRBD1. Trimming cost V 2 bases and J 0 bases; bases outside gene matches: 4. This CDR3 spans 18 amino acids. Germline CDR1 is MNHNS and CDR2 is SASEGT. The DNA of the CDR3 is TGTGCCAGCAGTGAAAGACAGGGGGCCACCTCTGGGGCCAACGTCCTGACTTTC. This gives the protein CASSERQGATSGANVLTF.

The V call is TRBV7-3, the J call TRBJ2-1; D unresolved. The CDR3 runs 15 residues. V was pared by 0 bases and J by 9 bases, with 15 bases between. The germline V gene has CDR1 SGHTA and CDR2 FQGTGA. The CDR3 loop is CASSLTGPSWSEQFF. The CDR3 DNA reads as TGTGCCAGCAGCTTAACGGGCCCCAGTTGGTCTGAGCAGTTCTTC.

Notes on this clone: The same CDR3 is also encoded by other DNA sequences in this sample. The chain is built from TRBV7-2 and TRBJ2-7; 8 bases are shared with TRBD1. The CDR3 consists of 14 residues. After removal of 2 bases from V and 3 bases from J, the junction contained 3 bases not matched to a gene. Germline-derived CDR1 and CDR2 are SGHTA and FQGNSA. The CDR3 spells CASSLTGQGYEQYF. CDR3 sequence (DNA): TGTGCCAGCAGCTTAACAGGACAGGGCTACGAGCAGTACTTC.

The chain carries TRBV27 and TRBJ2-3, with 7 bases matching TRBD2. The V and J ends lost 3 bases and 6 bases, in that order; junction bases with no gene match: 3. CDR1 is MNHEY and CDR2 is SMNVEV in the germline V gene (reference sequence). CDR3 length: 13 amino acids. The CDR3 region has the DNA TGTGCCAGCAGTTTGATGGGAGGGGATACGCAGTATTTT. Amino acids: CASSLMGGDTQYF.

This sequence joins TRBV9 and TRBJ1-1; 12 positions match TRBD1. Germline V gene sequence: CDR1 SGDLS, CDR2 YYNGEE. V gave up 0 bases and J gave up 3 bases; unmatched junction bases: 3. This CDR3 is 16 amino acids long. The CDR3 spells CASSVAGQGADTEAFF. In nucleotides, the CDR3 is TGTGCCAGCAGCGTAGCGGGACAGGGGGCGGACACTGAAGCTTTCTTT.

This clone showed up just once. This sequence joins TRBV19 and TRBJ2-2, with D unclear. Germline CDR1 is LNHDA and CDR2 is SQIVND (reference sequence). V lost 7 bases, J lost 2 bases, and 5 bases lay in between. The CDR3 length is 12 residues. CDR3 sequence (DNA): TGTGCCAGTATCAGAAACACCGGGGAGCTGTTTTTT. This encodes CASIRNTGELFF.